The next 14 T cell receptor beta chains were all read from a single sample in a study of blood T cell repertoires in COVID-19. The method was immunoSEQ multiplex PCR; TCRdb's version includes in-frame clones alone and lacks a portion of them. Found here are nearly 55,000 clones, just over 85% of them singletons; the top ten hold 12%. Sequenced sample: peripheral blood. The receptors were gathered from a man in his 70s with active COVID-19.

The CDR3 spells CASATGSANYGYTF. CDR3 coding DNA: TGTGCCAGTGCCACAGGTTCCGCTAACTATGGCTACACCTTC. This sequence joins TRBV19 and TRBJ1-2; the D gene is possibly TRBD1 (5 bases). The germline V and J ends were trimmed by 8 bases and 0 bases, with 13 bases remaining between them. This CDR3 is 14 amino acids long. CDR1 LNHDA and CDR2 SQIVND come from the germline V gene (reference sequence).

The chain uses TRBV5-1 and TRBJ1-1; a weak D match, TRBD1 (6 bases). In germline, CDR1 is SGHRS, CDR2 YFSETQ. Trimming shortened V by 6 bases and J by 1 base, and 10 bases separated the two germline ends. CDR3 size: 13 residues. CDR3 residues: CASTMGQNTEAFF. CDR3 coding DNA: TGCGCCAGCACCATGGGACAGAACACTGAAGCTTTCTTT.

In this sample, this clone turned up many times. The chain is built from TRBV7-9 and TRBJ2-5; 7 positions match TRBD2. Germline CDR1 reads SEHNR; CDR2 reads FQNEAQ (reference sequence). The V gene end was trimmed by 5 bases and the J gene end by 1 base; junction bases not matched to a gene: 7. The CDR3 length is 15 residues. This chain's CDR3 is CASSRPSGIQETQYF. CDR3 bases: TGTGCCAGCAGCAGGCCCAGCGGGATCCAAGAGACCCAGTACTTC.

In DNA, the CDR3 is TGTGCCAGCAGCGGACTAGCGGGGGGTGCAGATACGCAGTATTTT. Translation: CASSGLAGGADTQYF. This chain joins TRBV6-6 and TRBJ2-3; TRBD2 aligns across 14 bases. The germline CDR1 and CDR2 sequences are MNHNY and SVGAGI (reference sequence). The CDR3 runs to 15 residues. V lost 6 bases and J lost 4; bases outside the gene matches: 3.

This clone was observed once. The chain has TRBV10-3 and TRBJ2-3; 11 nucleotides align to TRBD1. Per germline, CDR1 ENHRY and CDR2 SYGVKD. This CDR3 region has 14 residues. Trimming cost V 10 bases and J 0 bases; bases outside gene matches: 3. This CDR3 is CASRDRGSTDTQYF. The CDR3 DNA reads TGTGCCAGCCGGGACAGGGGGAGCACAGATACGCAGTATTTT.

This chain joins TRBV19 and TRBJ2-5; a weak D match, TRBD1 (7 bases). Per germline, CDR1 LNHDA and CDR2 SQIVND (reference sequence). Deletions cut 4 bases from V and 5 bases from J, with 17 bases between. CDR3 length: 15 residues. The CDR3 region has the DNA TGTGCCAGTAGTAGGGGGACAGCCGCGGGGGAGACCCAGTACTTC. Its translation: CASSRGTAAGETQYF.

The genes are TRBV24-1 and TRBJ2-3, with D maybe TRBD2 (5 bases). CDR1 KGHDR and CDR2 SFDVKD come from the germline V gene. CDR3 length: 13 amino acids. V gave up 12 bases and J gave up 0 bases, with 12 bases separating them. The CDR3 nucleotides read TGTGCCGCGGGTCCGTCTAGCACAGATACGCAGTATTTT. Amino acid sequence: CAAGPSSTDTQYF.

This clone was observed a handful of times. V usage is TRBV4-3 and J usage is TRBJ1-2, with TRBD1 identical over 7 bases. CDR3 length equals 16 residues. Trimming took 0 bases from V and 4 from J; bases not matched to a gene: 8. Germline CDR1 LGHNA, CDR2 YSLEER. CDR3 DNA: TGCGCCAGCAGCCAAGATCGCTGGGGGACAGCCTATGGCTACACCTTC. It is translated as CASSQDRWGTAYGYTF.

The gene calls are TRBV28 and TRBJ2-7; TRBD1 matches at 7 bases. V lost 2 bases and J lost 9; bases outside the gene matches: 10. Germline CDR1 is MDHEN and CDR2 is SYDVKM. The CDR3 has 14 amino acids. The CDR3 sequence: CASSLGTVPTRQYF. In nucleotides, the CDR3 is TGTGCCAGCAGTTTAGGGACAGTACCTACGAGGCAGTACTTC.

The rearrangement uses TRBV7-9 and TRBJ2-7; 7 bases are a match to TRBD1. V dropped 3 bases and J dropped 1; count of bases not matched to a gene: 18. The germline gives CDR1 SEHNR, CDR2 FQNEAQ (reference sequence). The CDR3 loop spans 19 amino acids. The CDR3 loop reads CASSLTPIEGARYSYEQYF. The CDR3 region has the DNA TGTGCCAGCAGCTTGACCCCCATAGAGGGGGCGAGATATTCCTACGAGCAGTACTTC.

CDR3 loop: CASSQNTGGINEKLFF. The CDR3, as DNA: TGTGCCAGCAGCCAAAATACAGGGGGCATTAATGAAAAACTGTTTTTT. The chain joins TRBV3-1 (or the pseudogene TRBV3-2) to TRBJ1-4; TRBD1 aligns across 9 bases. Losses at the gene ends were 2 bases for V and 4 bases for J; bases not matched to a gene: 5. The CDR3 runs to 16 residues. CDR1 is LGHDT and CDR2 is YNNKEL in the germline V gene (reference sequence).

V gene TRBV7-2 combines with J gene TRBJ1-5; 7 positions agree with TRBD1. Germline-derived CDR1 and CDR2 are SGHTA and FQGNSA. This CDR3 region has 13 residues. The V and J ends lost 8 bases and 6 bases, in that order; junction bases with no gene match: 7. The CDR3 nucleotides read TGTGCCAGCGGTGACAGGGTGGCTCAGCCCCAGCATTTT. Translated: CASGDRVAQPQHF.

V is TRBV7-3 and J is TRBJ2-7; TRBD1 agrees at 11 bases. This CDR3 is built from 13 residues. CDR1 and CDR2 (germline): SGHTA, FQGTGA. The junction had 4 bases not matched to a gene; V was cut back by 5 bases and J by 7 bases. CDR3 loop: CASSGGQGEEQYF. The CDR3 DNA follows: TGTGCCAGCAGCGGGGGACAGGGGGAAGAGCAGTACTTC.

CDR3 region: CASSLTGHSKETQYF. The CDR3 DNA is TGCGCCAGCAGCTTGACGGGACACTCGAAAGAGACCCAGTACTTC. J is TRBJ2-5 and V is TRBV5-1, with a tentative D call TRBD1 (6 bases). Germline V CDR1 and CDR2: SGHRS, YFSETQ. CDR3 length: 15 residues. Trimming removed 1 base at V and 3 bases at J, with 13 bases between.